What follows are 14 T cell receptor beta chains derived from one specimen sequenced in a study of blood T cell repertoires in COVID-19. Here immunoSEQ multiplex PCR was the method, and the copy in TCRdb shows in-frame clones only, minus some. The sample includes some 130,000 clones, more than 75% of them seen just once. The specimen was peripheral blood. These receptors originate from a woman between 45 and 65 years old who had recovered from COVID-19.

This clone was counted once. The chain uses TRBV27 and TRBJ1-2, with no clear D. This CDR3 has 15 amino acids. Germline V gene data show CDR1 as MNHEY and CDR2 as SMNVEV (reference sequence). The ends were cut back, 6 bases at V and 0 bases at J, with 14 bases in the middle. The CDR3 DNA is TGTGCCAGCAGGCCACGAGAGCATCCTAACTATGGCTACACCTTC. Protein: CASRPREHPNYGYTF.

The chain carries TRBV3-1 (or the pseudogene TRBV3-2) and TRBJ2-1, with 15 bases aligning to TRBD2. This CDR3 has 21 residues. Germline values: CDR1 LGHDT, CDR2 YNNKEL (reference sequence). The trim removed 3 bases at V and 7 bases at J, leaving 19 bases unmatched. CDR3 nucleotide sequence: TGTGCCAGCAGCCATCCCCCGGGACTAGCGGGGGGCCCCAATTCAGCGAATGAGCAGTTCTTC. Amino acids: CASSHPPGLAGGPNSANEQFF.

The genes are TRBV6-1 and TRBJ1-1, with D unresolved. This CDR3 comprises 15 residues. The germline V and J ends were trimmed by 1 base and 1 base, with 10 bases remaining between them. Germline V CDR1 and CDR2: MNHNS, SASEGT. The CDR3 DNA sequence: TGTGCCAGCAGTGAAGAGGCCGGGAGGAACACTGAAGCTTTCTTT. Residues: CASSEEAGRNTEAFF.

V is TRBV4-1 and J is TRBJ1-2, with a tentative D call TRBD1 (6 bases). The CDR3 has 17 amino acids. V gave up 0 bases and J gave up 5 bases, with 19 bases separating them. Germline lookup yields CDR1 MGHRA and CDR2 YSYEKL. The CDR3 DNA follows: TGCGCCAGCAGCCAAGATTGGTCTTTAGGACAGCCTTATGGCTACACCTTC. Protein: CASSQDWSLGQPYGYTF.

V and J are TRBV5-1 and TRBJ2-3, with D possibly being TRBD2 (6 bases). Germline V lookup: CDR1 SGHRS, CDR2 YFSETQ. V was trimmed by 0 bases and J by 0 bases, leaving 11 bases between them. CDR3 length equals 16 residues. CDR3 protein: CASSLAGSGSTDTQYF. The CDR3, as DNA: TGCGCCAGCAGCTTGGCAGGTAGCGGAAGCACAGATACGCAGTATTTT.

This clone was seen only a few times. The chain joins TRBV7-8 to TRBJ2-1; TRBD2 aligns across 7 bases. This CDR3 contains 12 residues. Per the germline V gene, CDR1 is SGHVS and CDR2 is FQNEAQ. V trimming: 7 bases; J trimming: 10 bases; junction bases outside the gene matches: 7. CDR3 residues: CASKRPAGEQFF. CDR3 nucleotide sequence: TGTGCCAGCAAGAGGCCAGCGGGAGAGCAGTTCTTC.

This clone was observed a handful of times. V and J are TRBV19 and TRBJ2-7, with 8 positions matching TRBD2. The germline V gene encodes CDR1 LNHDA and CDR2 SQIVND (reference sequence). This CDR3 contains 17 residues. V lost 4 bases and J lost 2; bases outside the gene matches: 13. CDR3 sequence reads: CASSTHGIGGATYEQYF. The CDR3 DNA reads TGTGCCAGTAGTACCCATGGGATCGGGGGGGCTACCTACGAGCAGTACTTC.

The genes are TRBV3-1 (or the pseudogene TRBV3-2) and TRBJ1-2, with D tentatively TRBD1 (5 bases). Germline CDR1 and CDR2: LGHDT and YNNKEL (reference sequence). CDR3 length equals 15 residues. Trimming removed 1 base at V and 2 bases at J, with 11 bases between. The CDR3 loop is CASSQAQGLNYGYTF. Here the CDR3 DNA reads TGTGCCAGCAGCCAAGCTCAGGGACTGAACTATGGCTACACCTTC.

The chain combines TRBV5-1 with TRBJ1-1; possible D gene TRBD1, 6 bases. This CDR3 region has 18 residues. Between the trimmed V and J ends, which lost 5 bases and 1 base, there was a span of 24 bases. Germline V gives CDR1 SGHRS, CDR2 YFSETQ. CDR3: CASRSAGVSNGRNTEAFF. Written as DNA, the CDR3 is TGCGCCAGCAGATCGGCAGGGGTCTCGAATGGGCGGAACACTGAAGCTTTCTTT.

The chain has TRBV11-1 and TRBJ1-5, with no clear D. With 4 bases removed from V and 7 bases from J, the gap between germline ends came to 11 bases. The CDR3 consists of 13 residues. Germline CDR1 is SGHAT and CDR2 is FQDESV (reference sequence). The DNA for the CDR3 is TGTGCCAGCAGCTCCCAGGCGGGGCAGCCCCAGCATTTT. This encodes CASSSQAGQPQHF. Full variable domain (outside the CDR3, taken from reference TRBV11-1 and TRBJ1-5): EAEVAQSPRYKITEKSQAVAFWCDPISGHATLYWYRQILGQGPELLVQFQDESVVDDSQLPKDRFSAERLKGVDSTLKIQPAELGDSAMYLCASSSQAGQPQHFGDGTRLSIL.

J is TRBJ1-5 and V is TRBV5-6; 11 bases map to TRBD1. Germline CDR1 and CDR2: SGHDT and YYEEEE. The ends lost 3 bases at V and 8 bases at J; junction bases unmatched: 10. This CDR3 has 16 residues. DNA for the CDR3: TGTGCCAGCAGCTCGTCGGACAGGGGGCGCAGGGAGCCCCAGCATTTT. It is translated as CASSSSDRGRREPQHF.

The V call is TRBV30, the J call TRBJ2-7; TRBD1 is a possible D gene (5 bases). Deletions cut 1 base from V and 2 bases from J, with 6 bases between. This CDR3 contains 12 residues. The germline gives CDR1 GTSNPN, CDR2 SVGIG (reference sequence). CDR3 protein: CAWSADTYEQYF. CDR3 DNA sequence: TGTGCCTGGAGTGCGGACACCTACGAGCAGTACTTC.

The chain links TRBV7-9 to TRBJ1-1; D is ambiguous. Trimming took off 2 bases at V and 4 bases at J, with 11 bases between the two ends. The germline gives CDR1 SEHNR, CDR2 FQNEAQ (reference sequence). The CDR3 has 14 amino acids. The DNA for the CDR3 is TGTGCCAGCAGCTTACCGATAGAGGGCACTGAAGCTTTCTTT. Translated: CASSLPIEGTEAFF.

This clone was observed a handful of times. The chain employs TRBV7-9 and TRBJ1-1; no reliable D call. Trimming stripped 5 bases from V and 7 bases from J, with 20 bases between. The length of the CDR3 is 15 residues. The V gene's germline CDR1 is SEHNR and CDR2 FQNEAQ (reference sequence). The CDR3 sequence: CASSEDGGTFNEAFF. CDR3 DNA: TGTGCCAGCAGCGAGGACGGAGGAACCTTTAATGAAGCTTTCTTT.